The rows below give T cell receptor beta chains drawn from one sample of a study of blood T cells in healthy people across ages. TCRdb re-derived calls from the 5' RACE reads in MiXCR, one entry per CDR3 protein. The table has about 640,000 distinct CDR3 sequences, approximately 59% seen once. The material sequenced was blood. These receptors all stem from a man in his sixties in good health. Each CDR3 is given with its conserved first and last residue. Fields, in order: J gene, CDR3 length, V gene, D gene, clone size, CDR3 protein, CDR3 DNA. The D gene is left open where the match is weak. The size field is filled for only some rows; it gives once, few, many or a size class.

>TRBJ2-3|17|TRBV3-1|TRBD2|NA
CASSLRTSGGNTDTQYF
TGTGCCAGCAGCCTTCGGACTAGCGGGGGGAACACAGATACGCAGTATTTT
>TRBJ1-1|13|TRBV28|NA|NA
CASRGGRNTEAFF
TGTGCCAGTCGGGGAGGCAGGAACACTGAAGCTTTCTTT
>TRBJ2-5|15|TRBV6-6|TRBD2|NA
CASSSGLAAKETQYF
TGTGCCAGCAGTTCCGGACTAGCGGCTAAAGAGACCCAGTACTTC
>TRBJ1-6|20|TRBV10-3|TRBD1|NA
CAAASPDRASSSSYNSPLHF
TGTGCCGCCGCTTCCCCGGACAGGGCCTCCTCGAGCTCCTATAATTCACCCCTCCACTTT
>TRBJ2-5|13|TRBV28|NA|few
CASTVPGSETQYF
TGTGCCAGCACCGTGCCGGGGTCAGAGACCCAGTACTTC
>TRBJ2-7|13|TRBV12-3/TRBV12-4|NA|NA
CASSPGESNEQYF
TGTGCCAGCAGTCCAGGGGAAAGCAACGAGCAGTACTTC
>TRBJ1-4|15|TRBV24-1|TRBD1|once
CATSERQGNNEKLFF
TGTGCCACCAGTGAAAGACAGGGGAATAATGAAAAACTGTTTTTT
>TRBJ1-2|16|TRBV5-1|NA|NA
CASSLVFSGENYGYTF
TGCGCCAGCAGCTTGGTTTTTTCCGGGGAGAACTATGGCTACACCTTC
>TRBJ2-7|12|TRBV28|NA|few
CASSSTIYEQYF
TGTGCCAGCAGTTCGACTATCTACGAGCAGTACTTC
>TRBJ2-5|11|TRBV11-3|NA|NA
CASSSHRVEYF
TGTGCCAGCAGCTCCCATCGTGTAGAGTACTTC
>TRBJ2-7|16|TRBV20-1|TRBD1|few
CSATGEQGVGSYEQYF
TGCAGTGCTACAGGGGAACAGGGGGTAGGCTCCTACGAGCAGTACTTC
>TRBJ1-2|13|TRBV18|NA|NA
CASSPGHFYGYTF
TGTGCCAGCTCACCGGGACACTTCTATGGCTACACCTTC
>TRBJ1-4|16|TRBV5-5|TRBD1|many
CASRGDSFSTSEKLFF
TGTGCCAGCAGGGGGGACAGCTTCTCTACGAGTGAAAAACTGTTTTTT
>TRBJ1-4|15|TRBV28|TRBD1|NA
CASSQTGFGNEKLFF
TGTGCCAGCAGCCAGACAGGGTTCGGTAATGAAAAACTGTTTTTT
>TRBJ2-6|17|TRBV3-1|NA|NA
CASSQDSTSSGANVLTF
TGTGCCAGCAGCCAAGATTCTACGAGCTCTGGGGCCAACGTCCTGACTTTC
>TRBJ2-7|14|TRBV27|NA|few
CASRPITGTYEQYF
TGTGCCAGTAGACCTATTACAGGGACCTACGAGCAGTACTTC
>TRBJ2-5|15|TRBV20-1|TRBD2|NA
CSAGTSGGYQETQYF
TGCAGTGCTGGGACTAGCGGGGGCTACCAAGAGACCCAGTACTTC
>TRBJ1-2|13|TRBV29-1|NA|few
CSVADRIFYGYTF
TGCAGCGTCGCTGACAGGATATTCTATGGCTACACCTTC
>TRBJ1-1|15|TRBV3-1|NA|many
CASSQAVGEATEAFF
TGTGCCAGCAGCCAAGCGGTGGGGGAGGCCACTGAAGCTTTCTTT
>TRBJ1-5|16|TRBV6-6|NA|once
CASTTFAREGNQPQHF
TGTGCCAGCACCACCTTCGCCAGGGAGGGGAATCAGCCCCAGCATTTT
>TRBJ1-6|15|TRBV9|NA|NA
CASSALSGFNSPLHF
TGTGCCAGCAGCGCTTTGTCAGGGTTCAATTCACCCCTCCACTTT
>TRBJ2-5|14|TRBV15|NA|once
CATSRSGTRETQYF
TGTGCCACCAGCAGGTCCGGGACTCGGGAGACCCAGTACTTC
>TRBJ2-3|13|TRBV20-1|TRBD1|NA
CSASLTGTDTQYF
TGCAGTGCTAGTTTGACAGGGACAGATACGCAGTATTTT
>TRBJ2-3|14|TRBV20-1|NA|NA
CSAPAGSSTDTQYF
TGCAGTGCCCCCGCGGGGTCTAGCACAGATACGCAGTATTTT
>TRBJ2-5|16|TRBV4-1|TRBD2|NA
CASSRRTSGAEETQYF
TGCGCCAGCAGCCGCCGGACTAGCGGGGCCGAAGAGACCCAGTACTTC
>TRBJ1-5|14|TRBV6-6|TRBD1|few
CASSTGDLRQPQHF
TGTGCCAGCTCCACAGGGGATCTTCGTCAGCCCCAGCATTTT
>TRBJ1-2|11|TRBV7-9|NA|few
CASSSGYGYTF
TGTGCCAGCAGCTCGGGATATGGCTACACCTTC
>TRBJ2-1|12|TRBV3-1|NA|NA
CASSSFGGEQFF
TGTGCCAGCAGCTCGTTTGGGGGTGAGCAGTTCTTC
>TRBJ2-1|18|TRBV27|NA|NA
CASSFRVDGQGQENEQFF
TGTGCCAGCAGTTTCCGGGTTGACGGGCAGGGGCAAGAAAATGAGCAGTTCTTC
>TRBJ2-5|16|TRBV9|TRBD1|once
CASSVGGQGALETQYF
TGTGCCAGCAGCGTAGGAGGACAGGGGGCATTGGAGACCCAGTACTTC
>TRBJ2-1|21|TRBV6-5|TRBD2|few
CASSYSVWGLAGGPSYNEQFF
TGTGCCAGCAGTTACTCGGTGTGGGGACTAGCGGGGGGGCCCTCCTACAATGAGCAGTTCTTC
>TRBJ2-5|16|TRBV6-6|TRBD2|NA
CASSYSIAGGGRTQYF
TGTGCCAGCAGTTACTCGATAGCGGGGGGAGGTCGGACCCAGTACTTC
>TRBJ2-5|14|TRBV20-1|NA|NA
CSARVLGVEETQYF
TGCAGTGCTAGAGTTTTGGGGGTAGAAGAGACCCAGTACTTC
>TRBJ2-5|15|TRBV2|TRBD2|NA
CASSVSAGGQETQYF
TGTGCCAGCAGTGTCTCGGCGGGGGGCCAAGAGACCCAGTACTTC
>TRBJ1-2|13|TRBV3-1|NA|NA
CASSQPAGYDYTF
TGTGCCAGCAGCCAGCCCGCGGGCTATGACTACACCTTC
>TRBJ2-7|13|TRBV19|TRBD1|NA
CASSSYRGREQYF
TGCGCCAGTAGCTCCTACAGGGGAAGGGAGCAGTACTTC
>TRBJ1-5|16|TRBV18|TRBD1|NA
CASSTGQGAQGQPQHF
TGTGCCAGCTCAACGGGACAGGGGGCCCAGGGCCAGCCCCAGCATTTT
>TRBJ2-1|17|TRBV11-2|TRBD2|NA
CASSYSGTSVYNNEQFF
TGTGCCAGCAGCTATTCCGGGACTAGCGTCTACAACAATGAGCAGTTCTTC
>TRBJ2-5|16|TRBV9|TRBD1|NA
CASSVGTGFGGETQYF
TGTGCCAGCAGCGTGGGGACAGGGTTCGGTGGAGAGACCCAGTACTTC
>TRBJ2-7|14|TRBV25-1|TRBD1|NA
CASSARGQALEQYF
TGTGCCAGCAGCGCCCGAGGACAGGCCCTCGAGCAGTACTTC
>TRBJ2-5|15|TRBV5-1|TRBD1|NA
CASERTGANQETQYF
TGCGCCAGCGAACGAACAGGGGCGAACCAAGAGACCCAGTACTTC
>TRBJ2-2|13|TRBV20-1|NA|NA
CSPSPVNTGELFF
TGCAGTCCGAGTCCGGTGAACACCGGGGAGCTGTTTTTT
>TRBJ2-4|16|TRBV27|NA|NA
CASSLATGSAKNIQYF
TGTGCCAGCAGTTTAGCGACAGGCTCAGCCAAAAACATTCAGTACTTC
>TRBJ1-5|14|TRBV20-1|TRBD1|NA
CSARFDRGWQPQHF
TGCAGTGCTAGATTCGACAGGGGGTGGCAGCCCCAGCATTTT
>TRBJ2-5|14|TRBV12-3/TRBV12-4|NA|few
CASTTGPYQETQYF
TGTGCCAGCACCACTGGCCCGTACCAAGAGACCCAGTACTTC
>TRBJ1-2|16|TRBV20-1|TRBD1|NA
CSARDRKDAAGGGYTF
TGCAGTGCTAGAGATCGAAAGGACGCCGCAGGGGGAGGCTACACCTTC
>TRBJ2-5|15|TRBV6-5|NA|NA
CASTPPGGNQETQYF
TGTGCCAGCACCCCTCCCGGAGGTAACCAAGAGACCCAGTACTTC
>TRBJ2-5|15|TRBV7-8|TRBD1|NA
CASRHRGDSQETQYF
TGTGCCAGCCGACACAGGGGGGACAGCCAAGAGACCCAGTACTTC
>TRBJ2-4|15|TRBV6-5|TRBD2|NA
CASSYGTSGGARQYF
TGTGCCAGCAGTTACGGGACTAGCGGGGGGGCAAGGCAGTACTTC
>TRBJ1-1|12|TRBV29-1|NA|NA
CSVKAWNTEAFF
TGCAGCGTTAAGGCTTGGAACACTGAAGCTTTCTTT
>TRBJ2-3|15|TRBV20-1|NA|NA
CSARSGGANTDTQYF
TGCAGTGCTAGGTCAGGGGGGGCCAACACAGATACGCAGTATTTT
>TRBJ2-3|13|TRBV24-1|NA|NA
CATSERTTDTQYF
TGTGCCACCAGTGAACGAACCACAGATACGCAGTATTTT
>TRBJ2-5|18|TRBV5-6|NA|NA
CASSLAIGPGLLIETQYF
TGTGCCAGCAGCTTGGCAATTGGTCCCGGCTTACTGATTGAGACCCAGTACTTC
>TRBJ2-5|15|TRBV7-2|TRBD2|few
CASSSQRGHQETQYF
TGTGCCAGCAGCTCCCAGCGGGGCCACCAAGAGACCCAGTACTTC
>TRBJ2-1|13|TRBV25-1|NA|NA
CASSEWQEETQFF
TGTGCCAGCAGTGAATGGCAAGAAGAGACCCAGTTCTTC
>TRBJ1-4|12|TRBV2|NA|NA
CASSDSWEKLFF
TGTGCCAGCAGTGATTCTTGGGAAAAACTGTTTTTT